This T cell receptor (beta chain) was retrieved from a study of response to subunit inactivated influenza vaccine (dated by TCRdb to between 2017 and 2018). As for the study more broadly: The study used deep quantitative T cell receptor repertoire profiling to track responses to a trivalent subunit inactivated influenza vaccine. General findings and caveats noted by the study authors: It was suggested by the authors that each seasonal influenza vaccination may recruit only a limited number of new T cells.

Concerning this clonotype: It has no known antigen specificity. Base quality data are lacking; no much larger clone is found one base away.

To prepare the library, RT-PCR was applied. The sequencing machine was an Illumina HiSeq 2500. TCRdb reworked the public reads: Q25 trimming with fastp, MiXCR clone assembly, productive beta chains retained. Identical CDR3 protein sequences are pooled into one entry, listed with their most common genes and DNA. The sample contains more than 400,000 distinct CDR3 sequences, 6% to 9% of them found a single time. The top ten clones comprise 10% to 15% of the sample. V sheds 8 bases and J sheds 0 bases, leaving 11 bases between their ends. For CDR1 and CDR2, the germline V gene (reference sequence) lists DFQATT and SNEGSKA. From the cysteine up to the phenylalanine, the CDR3 has a length of 14 residues. Only the CDR3 DNA is retained, 42 bases long and in frame from the first base.

In this chain, TRBV20-1 is recombined with TRBJ1-6, with the identity of the D gene unclear. The sequence was collected from a man aged 50 to 75 who received an inactivated influenza vaccine. Donor details come from another sample of the same person, matched by shared clones. Sequencing was performed on PBMCs from blood, taken less than 30 months after vaccination. CDR3 loop: CSKGLVSYNSPLHF. The nucleotides read TGCAGTAAGGGTCTTGTCTCCTATAATTCACCCCTCCACTTT.